Listed here are 17 T cell receptor beta chains from one sample, sequenced in a study of regulatory T cells in long-lasting Graves disease. Relying on iRepertoire HTBI primers and Arm-PCR of CDR3 regions, the team built TCR beta libraries. TCRdb independently ran MiXCR on the multiplex PCR reads; one entry per CDR3 protein. The table includes about 530,000 distinct CDR3 sequences, 15% to 20% detected once. Time point in this sample: newly diagnosed GD, antithyroid drugs for less than 3 months. Scientists built the TCR library using RNA that was extracted from PBMCs. These data were also filed under a second study, of T cells in Graves' hyperthyroidism and ophthalmopathy.

The sample here was peripheral blood mononuclear cells (PBMCs), taken at new diagnosis, from a patient treated with antithyroid drugs. Receptors were obtained from a woman aged 35-65 years with Graves disease.

This clonotype has at least ten counts. The chain joins TRBV12-5 to TRBJ2-1; 7 bases are shared with TRBD1. With 5 bases clipped from V and 6 bases from J, the junction kept 16 bases outside the gene matches. Germline V CDR1 and CDR2: LGHNT, FRNRAP. The CDR3 loop spans 17 amino acids. CDR3 protein: CASGLRPGTDRRNEQFF. In nucleotides, the CDR3 is TGTGCTAGTGGTCTCCGTCCTGGGACAGATCGCCGCAATGAGCAGTTCTTC. The whole variable domain, remainder taken from reference TRBV12-5 and TRBJ2-1, is DARVTQTPRHKVTEMGQEVTMRCQPILGHNTVFWYRQTMMQGLELLAYFRNRAPLDDSGMPKDRFSAEMPDATLATLKIQPSEPRDSAVYFCASGLRPGTDRRNEQFFGPGTRLTVL.

This clonotype showed up many times. The chain uses TRBV7-9 and TRBJ2-7; 13 bases match TRBD2. Trimming at V came to 4 bases and at J to 2 bases, leaving 5 bases not matched to a gene. The CDR3 has 16 residues. The germline V gene has CDR1 SEHNR and CDR2 FQNEAQ (reference sequence). The CDR3 sequence is CASSYGLAGDAYEQYF. CDR3 coding DNA: TGTGCCAGCAGCTACGGACTAGCGGGGGATGCCTACGAGCAGTACTTC.

In its sample, this clonotype was seen a few times. This chain connects TRBV2 to TRBJ2-1, with a weak D call TRBD2 (6 bases). The germline gives CDR1 SNHLY, CDR2 FYNNEI. V shed 4 bases and J shed 4 bases, with 8 bases lying between them. The CDR3 has 13 residues. The CDR3 protein is CASSGDFYNEQFF. CDR3 in DNA: TGTGCCAGCAGTGGGGACTTTTACAATGAGCAGTTCTTC.

This clonotype was seen many times. This chain uses TRBV5-1 with TRBJ1-1; unclear D gene. The CDR3 loop spans 13 amino acids. Germline lookup yields CDR1 SGHRS and CDR2 YFSETQ. V was trimmed by 3 bases and J by 4 bases, leaving 10 bases between them. DNA for the CDR3: TGCGCCAGCAGCTCCTCACCGGGCACTGAAGCTTTCTTT. As protein: CASSSSPGTEAFF. Combining the CDR3 with reference TRBV5-1 and TRBJ1-1 gives the whole variable domain KAGVTQTPRYLIKTRGQQVTLSCSPISGHRSVSWYQQTPGQGLQFLFEYFSETQRNKGNFPGRFSGRQFSNSRSEMNVSTLELGDSALYLCASSSSPGTEAFFGQGTRLTVV.

This clonotype was seen only a few times. The chain links TRBV4-1 to TRBJ2-7; D remains ambiguous. Deletions cut 1 base from V and 3 bases from J, with 16 bases between. There are 16 residues in the CDR3. Looked up from germline, CDR1 is MGHRA and CDR2 is YSYEKL. DNA for the CDR3: TGCGCCAGCAGCCAAGCCGCGACTGTAACCTTCTACGAGCAGTACTTC. This codes for CASSQAATVTFYEQYF.

A few counts support this clonotype. The chain carries TRBV12-3 or TRBV12-4 and TRBJ1-1; 7 bases fit TRBD1. This CDR3 spans 15 amino acids. V dropped 7 bases and J dropped 0; count of bases not matched to a gene: 8. CDR3 protein: CASTTGQRMNTEAFF. The CDR3 region has the DNA TGTGCCAGCACCACGGGACAGAGAATGAACACTGAAGCTTTCTTT.

The chain employs TRBV6-2 or TRBV6-3 and TRBJ2-3; 8 bases fit TRBD1. The trim removed 6 bases at V and 2 bases at J, leaving 7 bases unmatched. Germline CDR1 MNHEY, CDR2 SVGEGT. CDR3 length: 15 residues. The CDR3 loop is CASSHGQGATDTQYF. The CDR3 DNA follows: TGTGCCAGCAGCCACGGACAGGGAGCCACAGATACGCAGTATTTT.

This clonotype was counted many times. This chain uses TRBV5-1 with TRBJ2-7; 7 nucleotides match TRBD2. Germline lookup yields CDR1 SGHRS and CDR2 YFSETQ. With V trimmed by 0 bases and J by 3 bases, 6 bases remained unmatched. The CDR3 covers 15 residues. CDR3 sequence (DNA): TGCGCCAGCAGCTTGGAGGCTAGCGGAATCTACGAGCAGTACTTC. As protein: CASSLEASGIYEQYF.

The chain employs TRBV3-1 and TRBJ1-5; no definite D call. Germline V gene lookup returns CDR1 LGHDT and CDR2 YNNKEL (reference sequence). Trimming removed 3 bases from V and 1 base from J, with 7 bases in between. The CDR3 runs to 14 residues. Here the CDR3 reads CASSQGRSNQPQHF. CDR3 DNA sequence: TGTGCCAGCAGCCAGGGTAGGAGCAATCAGCCCCAGCATTTT.

The V call is TRBV6-1, the J call TRBJ2-5; weak D call: TRBD2 (6 bases). The CDR3 length is 16 residues. The V gene lost 3 bases and the J gene lost 4 bases, with 18 bases spanning the gap. The V gene's germline CDR1 is MNHNS and CDR2 SASEGT. The CDR3: CASSEPGRGEGETQYF. The CDR3 DNA reads as TGTGCCAGCAGTGAGCCCGGGCGGGGCGAGGGAGAGACCCAGTACTTC.

This clonotype appeared many times. The chain joins TRBV18 to TRBJ2-7, with a possible D match to TRBD1 (5 bases). CDR1 is KGHSH and CDR2 is LQKENI in the germline V gene. Trimming stripped 5 bases from V and 3 bases from J, with 14 bases between. The CDR3 runs 14 residues. CDR3 sequence: CASSGAGKSYEQYF. As DNA, the CDR3 is TGTGCCAGCTCAGGGGCAGGGAAGAGCTACGAGCAGTACTTC.

In the case of this clonotype: Mismatch with germline at one junction end may stem from a read error. This rearrangement joins TRBV5-1 to TRBJ2-1, with D possibly matching TRBD1 (5 bases). The length of the CDR3 is 14 residues. Germline V lookup: CDR1 SGHRS, CDR2 YFSETQ. DNA for the CDR3: TGTGCCAGCAGCATCAGGGTCGTGGCCGATGAGCAGTTCTTC. Encoded protein: CASSIRVVADEQFF.

This clonotype showed up just a few times. This rearrangement joins TRBV28 to TRBJ2-5, with TRBD2 matching over 9 bases. Trimming removed 7 bases from V and 5 bases from J; junction bases left unmatched: 17. CDR1 is MDHEN, CDR2 SYDVKM, per germline. The CDR3 runs 17 residues. DNA for the CDR3: TGTGCCAGCACCACCCCCCCTGGGAGCGGGGGGTTGGAGACCCAGTACTTC. Amino acid sequence: CASTTPPGSGGLETQYF.

For this clonotype: It is likely a read error: a sequence one base away is far more abundant. V is TRBV11-3 and J is TRBJ1-1, with D uncertain. CDR3 length: 15 amino acids. CDR1 and CDR2 (germline): SGHNT, YENEEA. V was clipped by 5 bases and J by 11 bases, with 24 bases between them. The CDR3 is CASSQDNGTDGVAFF. The DNA for the CDR3 is TGTGCCAGCAGCCAAGATAACGGTACGGACGGGGTGGCTTTCTTT.

The chain has TRBV15 and TRBJ2-2; no firm D call. The CDR3 is 15 amino acids. Germline CDR1 is LNHNV and CDR2 is YYDKDF (reference sequence). V dropped 2 bases and J dropped 4 bases, with 11 bases sitting between them. DNA for the CDR3: TGTGCCACCAGCAGATCCGACCGACTCACCGGGGAGCTGTTTTTT. It codes for CATSRSDRLTGELFF. Full variable domain (outside the CDR3, taken from reference TRBV15 and TRBJ2-2): DAMVIQNPRYQVTQFGKPVTLSCSQTLNHNVMYWYQQKSSQAPKLLFHYYDKDFNNEADTPDNFQSRRPNTSFCFLDIRSPGLGDTAMYLCATSRSDRLTGELFFGEGSRLTVL.

The chain employs TRBV2 and TRBJ2-7; 9 bases map to TRBD1. The germline V gene has CDR1 SNHLY and CDR2 FYNNEI. The trim removed 6 bases at V and 3 bases at J, leaving 3 bases unmatched. This CDR3 is 13 amino acids long. In DNA form, the CDR3 reads TGTGCCAGCAGAACGGGACAGGGCTACGAGCAGTACTTC. Translated, it gives CASRTGQGYEQYF.

V and J are TRBV7-3 and TRBJ2-5; D is possibly TRBD2 (5 bases). The CDR3 is 14 amino acids. Germline loops: CDR1 SGHTA, CDR2 FQGTGA. The V gene lost 5 bases and the J gene lost 4 bases, with 14 bases spanning the gap. The CDR3: CASSPSTGLETQYF. The CDR3 DNA sequence: TGTGCCAGCAGCCCATCGACGGGATTAGAGACCCAGTACTTC.